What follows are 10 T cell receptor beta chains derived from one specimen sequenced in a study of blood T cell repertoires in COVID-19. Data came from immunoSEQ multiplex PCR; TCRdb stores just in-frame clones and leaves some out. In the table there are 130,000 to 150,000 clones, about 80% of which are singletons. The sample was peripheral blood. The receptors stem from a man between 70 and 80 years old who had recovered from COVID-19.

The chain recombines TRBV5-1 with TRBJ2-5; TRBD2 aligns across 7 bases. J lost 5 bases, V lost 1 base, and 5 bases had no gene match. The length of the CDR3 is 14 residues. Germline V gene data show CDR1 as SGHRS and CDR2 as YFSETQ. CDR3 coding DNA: TGCGCCAGCAGCTTGTCGGCCGGGAGGGAGACCCAGTACTTC. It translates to CASSLSAGRETQYF.

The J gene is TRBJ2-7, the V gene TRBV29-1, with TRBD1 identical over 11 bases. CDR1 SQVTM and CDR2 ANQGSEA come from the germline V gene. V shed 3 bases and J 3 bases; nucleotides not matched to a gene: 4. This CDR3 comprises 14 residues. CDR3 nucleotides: TGCAGCGTTGAGAGGGGGACAGGGGGCTACGAGCAGTACTTC. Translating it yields CSVERGTGGYEQYF.

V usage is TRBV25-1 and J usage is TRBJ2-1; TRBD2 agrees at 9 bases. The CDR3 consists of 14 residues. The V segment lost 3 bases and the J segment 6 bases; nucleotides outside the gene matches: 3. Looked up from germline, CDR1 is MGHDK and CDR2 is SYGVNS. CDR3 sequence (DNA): TGTGCCAGCAGTGAGGCTAGCGGGATCAATGAGCAGTTCTTC. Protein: CASSEASGINEQFF.

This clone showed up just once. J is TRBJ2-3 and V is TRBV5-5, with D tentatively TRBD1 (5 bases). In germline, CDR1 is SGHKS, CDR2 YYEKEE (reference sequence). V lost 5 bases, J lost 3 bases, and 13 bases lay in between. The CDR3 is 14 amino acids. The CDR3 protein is CASSYKGVTDTQYF. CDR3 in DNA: TGTGCCAGCAGTTATAAAGGGGTAACAGATACGCAGTATTTT.

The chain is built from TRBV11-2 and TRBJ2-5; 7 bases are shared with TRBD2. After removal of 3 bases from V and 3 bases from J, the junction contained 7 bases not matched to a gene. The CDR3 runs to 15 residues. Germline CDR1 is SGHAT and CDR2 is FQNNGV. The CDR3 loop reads CASSFDPGLKETQYF. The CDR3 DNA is TGTGCCAGCAGCTTCGATCCGGGACTAAAAGAGACCCAGTACTTC.

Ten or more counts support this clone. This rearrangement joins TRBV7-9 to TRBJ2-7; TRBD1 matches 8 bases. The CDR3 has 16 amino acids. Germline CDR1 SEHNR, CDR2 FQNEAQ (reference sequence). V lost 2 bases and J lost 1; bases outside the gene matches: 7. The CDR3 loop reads CASSLLAGGASYEQYF. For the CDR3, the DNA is TGTGCCAGCAGCTTATTAGCAGGGGGCGCATCCTACGAGCAGTACTTC.

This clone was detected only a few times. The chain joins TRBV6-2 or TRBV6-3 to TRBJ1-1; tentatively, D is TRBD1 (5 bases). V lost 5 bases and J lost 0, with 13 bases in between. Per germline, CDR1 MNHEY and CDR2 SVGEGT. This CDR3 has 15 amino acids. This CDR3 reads CASSVDGAMNTEAFF. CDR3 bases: TGTGCCAGCAGTGTTGATGGGGCTATGAACACTGAAGCTTTCTTT.

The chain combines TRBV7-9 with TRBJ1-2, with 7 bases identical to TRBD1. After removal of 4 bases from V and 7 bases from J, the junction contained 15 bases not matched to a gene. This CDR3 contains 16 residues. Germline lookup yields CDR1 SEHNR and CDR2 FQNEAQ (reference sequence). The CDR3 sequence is CASSSFKQGMLRGYTF. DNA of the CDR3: TGTGCCAGCAGCTCCTTTAAACAGGGGATGCTCCGTGGCTACACCTTC. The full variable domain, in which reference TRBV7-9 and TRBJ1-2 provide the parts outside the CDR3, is DTGVSQNPRHKITKRGQNVTFRCDPISEHNRLYWYRQTLGQGPEFLTYFQNEAQLEKSRLLSDRFSAERPKGSFSTLEIQRTEQGDSAMYLCASSSFKQGMLRGYTFGSGTRLTVV.

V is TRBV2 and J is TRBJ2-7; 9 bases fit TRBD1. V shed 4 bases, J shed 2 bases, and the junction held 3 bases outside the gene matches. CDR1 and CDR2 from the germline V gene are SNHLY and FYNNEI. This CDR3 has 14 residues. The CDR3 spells CASSGDRDPYEQYF. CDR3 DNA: TGTGCCAGCAGTGGGGACAGGGACCCCTACGAGCAGTACTTC.

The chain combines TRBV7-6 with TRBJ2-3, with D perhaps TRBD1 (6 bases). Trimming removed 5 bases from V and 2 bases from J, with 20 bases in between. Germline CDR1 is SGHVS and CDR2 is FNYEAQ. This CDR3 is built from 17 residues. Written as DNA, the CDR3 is TGTGCCAGCAGCGATCTACAGGGAAATTCAGTCACAGATACGCAGTATTTT. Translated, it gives CASSDLQGNSVTDTQYF.